This T cell receptor beta chain is from a study of tumor T cells in aggressive B-cell lymphoma (TCRdb year 2017). The germline V gene encodes CDR1 GTSNPN and CDR2 SVGIG (reference sequence). From cysteine to phenylalanine, the CDR3 is 15 amino acids long. Left in the record is the CDR3 DNA by itself, 45 bases read in frame from the first base. V has 0 bases trimmed and J has 5 bases trimmed; junction bases matching no gene number 7. The library relied on the immunoSEQ multiplex PCR assay. As stored in TCRdb, this immuneACCESS dataset retains in-frame rearrangements with V and J assigned. A fraction of the clones does not appear; measured against another copy, unresolved V genes explain less than half of the discrepancy, and the remainder lacks a known reason. The sample table holds thousands of clones, of which about nine tenths were seen once. In total, the top ten clones hold 2% to 3% of the sample.

As concerns this clone: No cognate antigen has been identified for it. The record has no base qualities; no much larger clone is one base away.

The chain is made from TRBV30 and TRBJ2-7; 10 central bases correspond to TRBD2. This TCR was recovered from an adult with diffuse large B cell lymphoma. The sequenced sample was tumor tissue. DNA sequence: TGTGCCTGGAGTGTACGAACTAGCGGGATTGACGAGCAGTACTTC. This sequence encodes CAWSVRTSGIDEQYF.